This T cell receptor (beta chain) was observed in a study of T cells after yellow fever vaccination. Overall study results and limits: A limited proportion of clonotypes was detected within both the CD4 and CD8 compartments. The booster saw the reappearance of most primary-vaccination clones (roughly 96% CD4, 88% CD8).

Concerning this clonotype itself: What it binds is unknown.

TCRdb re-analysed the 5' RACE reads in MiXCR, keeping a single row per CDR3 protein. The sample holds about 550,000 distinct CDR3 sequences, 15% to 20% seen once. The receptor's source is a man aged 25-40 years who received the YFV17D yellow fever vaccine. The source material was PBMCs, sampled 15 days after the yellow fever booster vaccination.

The CDR3 region is CASSPQGYAGNTIYF. The CDR3 DNA reads as TGTGCCAGCAGCCCACAGGGGTACGCTGGAAACACCATATATTTT. The rearrangement joins TRBV6-1 to TRBJ1-3, with 7 bases identical to TRBD1. Germline V gene sequence: CDR1 MNHNS, CDR2 SASEGT. The CDR3 runs 15 residues. J lost 2 bases, V lost 6 bases, and 7 bases had no gene match.